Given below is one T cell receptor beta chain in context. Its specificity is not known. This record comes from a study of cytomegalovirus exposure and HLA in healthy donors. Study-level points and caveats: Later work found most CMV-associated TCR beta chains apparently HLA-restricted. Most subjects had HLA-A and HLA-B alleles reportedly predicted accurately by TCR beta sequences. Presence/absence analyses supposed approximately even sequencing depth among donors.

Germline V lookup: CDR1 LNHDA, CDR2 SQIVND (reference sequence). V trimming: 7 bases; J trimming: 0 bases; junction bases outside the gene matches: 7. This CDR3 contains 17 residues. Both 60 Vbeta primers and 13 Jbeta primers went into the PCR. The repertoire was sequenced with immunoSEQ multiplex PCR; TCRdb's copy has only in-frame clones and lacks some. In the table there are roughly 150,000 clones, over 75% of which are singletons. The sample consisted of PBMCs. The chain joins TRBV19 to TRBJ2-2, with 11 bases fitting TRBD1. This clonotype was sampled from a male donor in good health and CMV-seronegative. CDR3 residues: CASTTLGQGANTGELFF. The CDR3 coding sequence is TGTGCCAGTACTACCTTGGGACAGGGGGCGAACACCGGGGAGCTGTTTTTT.